The rows below give T cell receptor beta chains drawn from one sample of a study of shared clonotypes between healthy human individuals. Assay: immunoSEQ multiplex PCR; the TCRdb copy retains only in-frame clones and omits some. The sample shows nearly 2 million clones, over 85% of them seen only once. The specimen was naive CD8+ T cells sorted from blood. The receptors were gathered from a man aged 18-30 years in good health. The CDR3 runs from the conserved cysteine through the conserved F or W. D genes are given only for firm matches. Some rows mark clone size as missing; the rest say once, few, many or name a class of expanded clone.

TRBV4-3	TRBJ1-4	NA	NA	CASSQVYQGSEKLFF	TGCGCCAGCAGCCAAGTATACCAGGGTAGTGAAAAACTGTTTTTT
TRBV6-5	TRBJ2-5	NA	NA	CASSYIQGPIKTQYF	TGTGCCAGCAGTTACATCCAGGGTCCGATAAAGACCCAGTACTTC
TRBV9	TRBJ2-1	NA	once	CASSALAASSYNEQFF	TGTGCCAGCAGCGCTCTAGCTGCGAGCTCCTACAATGAGCAGTTCTTC
TRBV5-6	TRBJ1-2	TRBD1	NA	CASSLFGQGALNYGYTF	TGTGCCAGCAGCTTGTTCGGACAGGGGGCTCTCAACTATGGCTACACCTTC
TRBV5-6	TRBJ2-7	NA	NA	CASSPLRVSYEQYF	TGTGCCAGCAGCCCCCTGCGAGTCTCCTACGAGCAGTACTTC
TRBV28	TRBJ1-2	NA	NA	CASSLSVRGYGYTF	TGTGCCAGCAGTTTATCAGTGCGGGGCTATGGCTACACCTTC
TRBV27	TRBJ1-2	NA	NA	CASRLRGGPNYGYTF	TGTGCCAGCAGATTACGGGGGGGGCCTAACTATGGCTACACCTTC
TRBV11-2	TRBJ2-7	NA	NA	CASSFGNNYEQYF	TGTGCCAGCAGCTTCGGGAATAACTACGAGCAGTACTTC
TRBV28	TRBJ1-2	NA	NA	CASSLSLLYGYTF	TGTGCCAGCAGTTTATCTCTCCTCTATGGCTACACCTTC
TRBV12-5	TRBJ2-7	TRBD1	NA	CATQGDPWAAEQYF	TGTGCTACTCAGGGGGACCCTTGGGCAGCCGAGCAGTACTTC
TRBV27	TRBJ2-5	TRBD1	NA	CASSEFTGTGDETQYF	TGTGCCAGCAGCGAATTTACCGGGACAGGGGACGAGACCCAGTACTTC
TRBV28	TRBJ2-2	TRBD1	NA	CASSGDRESITGELFF	TGTGCCAGCAGCGGTGACAGGGAGTCCATTACCGGGGAGCTGTTTTTT
TRBV28	TRBJ2-5	NA	once	CASSLGGLGTQYF	TGTGCCAGCAGTTTAGGAGGTTTGGGGACCCAGTACTTC
TRBV6-1	TRBJ2-7	NA	NA	CASSITRYPYEQYF	TGTGCCAGCAGTATTACTAGATATCCCTACGAGCAGTACTTC
TRBV6-5	TRBJ2-5	NA	NA	CASSYSAVQETQYF	TGTGCCAGCAGTTACAGCGCAGTGCAAGAGACCCAGTACTTC
TRBV13	TRBJ2-4	NA	NA	CASSFSREGVENIQYF	TGTGCCAGCAGCTTTTCCAGGGAAGGTGTCGAAAACATTCAGTACTTC